This T cell receptor (beta chain) was found in a study of blood T cell repertoires in COVID-19. The recovered donors of Cohort 3 showed two negative PCRs, clearance, or symptom resolution. Sequencing was performed with immunoSEQ multiplex PCR; in TCRdb, only in-frame clones are kept and a portion is missing. The table lists about 240,000 clones, 75% to 90% of them singletons. V dropped 3 bases and J dropped 1 base, with 9 bases sitting between them. This CDR3 region has 15 residues. Germline CDR1 reads MNHEY; CDR2 reads SVGEGT. The origin of this receptor is a man aged 40-55 years who had recovered from COVID-19. Specimen: PBMCs or T cells enriched from blood (not recorded which). The genes are TRBV6-2 or TRBV6-3 and TRBJ2-2, with D hard to call. CDR3 amino acids: CASSYFWQNTGELFF. For the CDR3, the DNA is TGTGCCAGCAGTTATTTTTGGCAGAACACCGGGGAGCTGTTTTTT.